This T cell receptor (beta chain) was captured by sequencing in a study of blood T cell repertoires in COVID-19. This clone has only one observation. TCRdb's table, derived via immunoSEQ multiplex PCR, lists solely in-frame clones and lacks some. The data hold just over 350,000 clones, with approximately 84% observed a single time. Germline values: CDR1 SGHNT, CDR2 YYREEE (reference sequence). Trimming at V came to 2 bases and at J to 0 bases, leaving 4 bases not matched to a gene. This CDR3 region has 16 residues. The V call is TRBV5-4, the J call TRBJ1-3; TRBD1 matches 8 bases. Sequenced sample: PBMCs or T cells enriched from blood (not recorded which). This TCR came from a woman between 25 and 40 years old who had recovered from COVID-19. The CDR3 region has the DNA TGTGCCAGCAGCTTAGCGGACAGGGACTCTGGAAACACCATATATTTT. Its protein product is CASSLADRDSGNTIYF.